This T cell receptor (beta chain) was captured in a study of shared clonotypes between healthy human individuals. V gave up 5 bases and J gave up 4 bases; unmatched junction bases: 6. The CDR3 is 14 amino acids. From germline, CDR1 is SEHNR and CDR2 FQNEAQ (reference sequence). TCRdb's copy holds only in-frame clones and misses some; the assay was immunoSEQ multiplex PCR. The sample holds under 1,100,000 clones, around 82% seen once. The sequencing sample was made of memory CD4+ T cells from PBMCs. Subset in this sample: CD45RA-negative fraction. The receptor comes from a man between 18 and 29 years old in good health. Some clones in this sample may be carry-over from other donors' samples. V usage is TRBV7-9 and J usage is TRBJ2-5, with TRBD1 identical over 8 bases. The CDR3 protein is CASSHDRGGETQYF. Written as DNA, the CDR3 is TGTGCCAGCAGCCATGACAGGGGCGGAGAGACCCAGTACTTC. The entire variable domain, with the rest obtained from reference TRBV7-9 and TRBJ2-5, is as follows: DTGVSQNPRHKITKRGQNVTFRCDPISEHNRLYWYRQTLGQGPEFLTYFQNEAQLEKSRLLSDRFSAERPKGSFSTLEIQRTEQGDSAMYLCASSHDRGGETQYFGPGTRLLVL.